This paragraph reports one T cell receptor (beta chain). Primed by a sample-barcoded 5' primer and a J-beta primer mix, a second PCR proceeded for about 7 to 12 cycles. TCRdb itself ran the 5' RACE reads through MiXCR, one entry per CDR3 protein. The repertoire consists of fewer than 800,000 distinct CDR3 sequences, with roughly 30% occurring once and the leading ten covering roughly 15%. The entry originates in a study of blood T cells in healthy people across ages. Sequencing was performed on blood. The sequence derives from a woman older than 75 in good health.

The CDR3 nucleotides read TGCGCCAGCAGCCGATTACAGGGGGAGGTAATGTTTTTT. It codes for CASSRLQGEVMFF. The rearrangement uses TRBV4-1 and TRBJ1-4; 8 bases map to TRBD1. The CDR3 is 13 amino acids. CDR1 is MGHRA, CDR2 YSYEKL, per germline. The V segment lost 4 bases and the J segment 15 bases; nucleotides outside the gene matches: 10.